This T cell receptor beta chain came from a study of CXCR3-negative and CXCR3-positive naive CD8 T cells. The TRB cDNA libraries were prepared by 5' RACE with UMI labels. Reprocessing the 5' RACE reads, TCRdb reports a single entry for every CDR3 protein and omits DNA. Its table lists tens of thousands of distinct CDR3 sequences. Study findings and constraints: Naive cells with CXCR3 showed TRB CDR3s that were more hydrophobic than those in CXCR3-negative naive cells.

This CDR3 has 12 residues. Looked up from germline, CDR1 is SQVTM and CDR2 is ANQGSEA. To note about this clonotype: Its antigen remains unidentified.

The origin of this receptor is a human donor in good health. Some clones in this sample may be carry-over from other donors' samples. The sample consisted of naive CXCR3- CD8+ T cells from blood. The subset was: CD45RO-CCR7+CD27+CD95- naive CD8+ T cells lacking CXCR3 (TNR3-). The rearrangement joins TRBV29-1 to TRBJ2-3; there is no DNA to check the TCRdb D call of TRBD1. The CDR3 sequence: CSVPLGGDTQYF.